The clone carrying this T cell receptor beta chain occurred a few times. Its antigen remains unidentified. This specimen comes from a study of a mutant IDH1 vaccine in newly diagnosed glioma. The wider study: Investigators started vaccination 4-6 weeks after radiotherapy alone, or with temozolomide cycles.

Regarding time point: week 11, during vaccination. Vaccine doses each comprised 300 ug of mutant IDH1 20-mer peptide, with topical imiquimod. Germline V gene data show CDR1 as LNHDA and CDR2 as SQIVND (reference sequence). The CDR3 extends over 16 amino acids. V lost 3 bases, J lost 8 bases, and 19 bases lay in between. Sequencing used immunoSEQ multiplex PCR; TCRdb keeps in-frame clones, though not all of them. The data show tens of thousands of clones, 60% to 80% seen once. General study points: Changes in top peripheral clonotypes did not appear linked to pseudoprogression.

The sequencing here drew on PBMCs, taken from a glioma patient whose treatment included an IDH1 peptide vaccine. The receptor comes from a woman aged 18-30 years with glioma. V and J are TRBV19 and TRBJ1-4; possible D gene TRBD1, 5 bases. This CDR3 is CASSMGRGVGGEKLFF. For the CDR3, the DNA is TGTGCCAGTAGTATGGGCAGAGGTGTGGGGGGGGAAAAACTGTTTTTT.